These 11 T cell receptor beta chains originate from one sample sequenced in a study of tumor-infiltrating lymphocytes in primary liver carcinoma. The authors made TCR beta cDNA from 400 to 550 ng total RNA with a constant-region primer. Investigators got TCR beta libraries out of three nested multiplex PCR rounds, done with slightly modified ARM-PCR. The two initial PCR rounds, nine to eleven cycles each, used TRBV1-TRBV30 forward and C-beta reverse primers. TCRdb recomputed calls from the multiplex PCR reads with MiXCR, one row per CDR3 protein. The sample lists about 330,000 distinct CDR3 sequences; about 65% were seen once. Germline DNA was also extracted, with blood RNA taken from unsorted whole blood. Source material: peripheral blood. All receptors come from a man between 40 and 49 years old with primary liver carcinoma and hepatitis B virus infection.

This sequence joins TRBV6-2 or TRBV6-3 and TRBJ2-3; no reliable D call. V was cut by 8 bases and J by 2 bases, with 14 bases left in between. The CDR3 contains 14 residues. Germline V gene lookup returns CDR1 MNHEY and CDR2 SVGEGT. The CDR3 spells CASSPFVPTDTQYF. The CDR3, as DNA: TGTGCCAGCTCGCCGTTTGTCCCCACAGATACGCAGTATTTT.

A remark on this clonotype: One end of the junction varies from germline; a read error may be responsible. CDR3 sequence reads: CASGNVAEHFF. The CDR3 nucleotides are TGTGCCAGTGGTAATGTTGCTGAGCACTTCTTC. The chain employs TRBV6-6 and TRBJ2-1; D gene uncertain. The CDR3 runs 11 residues. Germline V gene lookup returns CDR1 MNHNY and CDR2 SVGAGI (reference sequence).

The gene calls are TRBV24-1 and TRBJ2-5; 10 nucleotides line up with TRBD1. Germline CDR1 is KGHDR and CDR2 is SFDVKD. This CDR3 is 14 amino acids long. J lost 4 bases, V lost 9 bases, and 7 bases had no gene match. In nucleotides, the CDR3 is TGTGCCACCGCCGGGACAGGGGAATCAGAGACCCAGTACTTC. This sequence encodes CATAGTGESETQYF.

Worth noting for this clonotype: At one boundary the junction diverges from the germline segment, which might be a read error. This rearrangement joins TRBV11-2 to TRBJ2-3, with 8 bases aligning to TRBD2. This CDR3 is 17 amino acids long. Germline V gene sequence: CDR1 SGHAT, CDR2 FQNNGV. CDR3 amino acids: CSSSPRGAGVLADTLYF. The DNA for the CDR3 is TGTTCCAGCAGCCCTCGGGGAGCGGGAGTCTTAGCAGATACGCTGTATTTT.

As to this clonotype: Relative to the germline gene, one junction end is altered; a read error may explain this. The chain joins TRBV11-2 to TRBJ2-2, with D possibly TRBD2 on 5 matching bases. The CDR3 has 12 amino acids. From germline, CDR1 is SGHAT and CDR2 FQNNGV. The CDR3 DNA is TGTGCCAGCAGCTTAGGATACGGGAAGCTGTTTTTT. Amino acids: CASSLGYGKLFF.

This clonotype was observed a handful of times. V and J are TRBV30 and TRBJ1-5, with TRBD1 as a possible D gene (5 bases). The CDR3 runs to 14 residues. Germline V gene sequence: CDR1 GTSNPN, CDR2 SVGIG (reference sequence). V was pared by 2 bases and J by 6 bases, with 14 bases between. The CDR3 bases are TGTGCCTGGAGTATAGGGGCAGGTCTTCAGCCCCAGCATTTT. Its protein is CAWSIGAGLQPQHF.

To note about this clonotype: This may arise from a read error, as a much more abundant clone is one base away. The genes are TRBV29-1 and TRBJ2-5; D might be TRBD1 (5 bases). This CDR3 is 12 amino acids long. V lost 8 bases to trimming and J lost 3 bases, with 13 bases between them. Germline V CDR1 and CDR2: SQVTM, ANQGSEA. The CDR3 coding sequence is TGCAGCATTGGCAGGGTAAAAGAGACCCAGTACTTC. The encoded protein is CSIGRVKETQYF.

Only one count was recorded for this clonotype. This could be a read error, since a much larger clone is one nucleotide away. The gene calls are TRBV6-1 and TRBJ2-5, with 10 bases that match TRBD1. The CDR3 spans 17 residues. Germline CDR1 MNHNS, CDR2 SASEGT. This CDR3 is CASNEGVGTGVLETQYF. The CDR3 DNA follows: TGTGCCAGCAATGAAGGTGTCGGGACAGGGGTATTGGAGACCCAGTACTTC.

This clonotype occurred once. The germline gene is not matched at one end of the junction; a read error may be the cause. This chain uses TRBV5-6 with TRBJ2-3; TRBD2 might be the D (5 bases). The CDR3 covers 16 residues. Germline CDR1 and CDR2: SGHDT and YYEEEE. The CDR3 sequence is CASNPLALPGTDMQYF. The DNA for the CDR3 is TGTGCCAGCAACCCCCTTGCACTCCCGGGAACAGATATGCAGTATTTT.

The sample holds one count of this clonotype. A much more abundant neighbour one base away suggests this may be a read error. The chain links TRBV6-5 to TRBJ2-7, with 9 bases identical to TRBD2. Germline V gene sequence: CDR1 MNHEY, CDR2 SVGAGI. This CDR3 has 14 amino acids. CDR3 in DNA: TGTGACAGCAGTACCCCGGGACTAGCAGGCGAGCAGTACTTC. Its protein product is CDSSTPGLAGEQYF.

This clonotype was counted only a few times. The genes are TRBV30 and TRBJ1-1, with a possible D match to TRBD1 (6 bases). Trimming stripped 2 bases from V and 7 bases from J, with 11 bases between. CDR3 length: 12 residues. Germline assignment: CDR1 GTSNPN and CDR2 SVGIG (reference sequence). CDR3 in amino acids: CAWSRQVGEAFF. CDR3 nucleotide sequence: TGTGCCTGGAGTAGACAGGTCGGTGAAGCTTTCTTT.